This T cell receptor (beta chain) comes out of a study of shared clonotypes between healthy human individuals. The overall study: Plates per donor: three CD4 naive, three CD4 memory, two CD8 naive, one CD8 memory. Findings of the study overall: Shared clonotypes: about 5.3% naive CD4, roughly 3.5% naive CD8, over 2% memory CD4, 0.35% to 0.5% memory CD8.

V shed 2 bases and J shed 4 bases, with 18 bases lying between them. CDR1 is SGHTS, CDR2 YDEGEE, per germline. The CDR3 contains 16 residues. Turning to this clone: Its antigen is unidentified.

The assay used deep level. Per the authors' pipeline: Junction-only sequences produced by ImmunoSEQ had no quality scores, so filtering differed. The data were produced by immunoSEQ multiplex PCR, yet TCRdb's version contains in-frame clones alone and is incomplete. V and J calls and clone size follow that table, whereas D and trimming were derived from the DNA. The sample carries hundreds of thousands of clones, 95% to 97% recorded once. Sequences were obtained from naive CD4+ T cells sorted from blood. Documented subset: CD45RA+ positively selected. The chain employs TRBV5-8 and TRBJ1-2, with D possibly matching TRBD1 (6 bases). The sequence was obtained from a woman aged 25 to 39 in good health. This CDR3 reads CASSFTGGRGRYGYTF. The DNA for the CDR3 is TGTGCCAGCAGCTTCACGGGAGGCAGGGGACGCTATGGCTACACCTTC.